A single sample is the source of the 23 T cell receptor beta chains below, sequenced in a study of CD8 T cells in ankylosing spondylitis. TCRdb recomputed calls from the 5' RACE reads with MiXCR, one row per CDR3 protein. The sample includes more than 250,000 distinct CDR3 sequences, 11% of them seen just once. Material: blood, either unsorted or a sorted T cell fraction (not recorded which). The receptors originated from a female donor with ankylosing spondylitis or in good health (not recorded which).

This clonotype was seen ten or more times. This rearrangement joins TRBV5-1 to TRBJ2-1; a weak D match, TRBD2 (5 bases). This CDR3 spans 15 amino acids. V dropped 5 bases and J dropped 8 bases, with 20 bases sitting between them. Germline V lookup: CDR1 SGHRS, CDR2 YFSETQ. DNA for the CDR3: TGCGCCAGCAGACAATTACTAGAGACGTCCGATGAGCAGTTCTTC. This encodes CASRQLLETSDEQFF.

This clonotype appeared a few times. The V gene is TRBV6-1, the J gene TRBJ2-1; D is possibly TRBD1 (6 bases). The CDR3 has 15 residues. V was trimmed by 6 bases and J by 1 base, leaving 13 bases between them. The germline V gene encodes CDR1 MNHNS and CDR2 SASEGT. The CDR3 is CASRRAGASYNEQFF. CDR3 sequence (DNA): TGTGCCAGCAGAAGAGCAGGGGCGTCCTACAATGAGCAGTTCTTC.

In its sample, this clonotype was seen many times. DNA of the CDR3: TGTGCCAGCAGCTTGACTCCGGGGCTAGAAACGACCGGGGAGCTGTTTTTT. Protein sequence: CASSLTPGLETTGELFF. The rearrangement links TRBV7-8 to TRBJ2-2; D possibly matches TRBD1 or TRBD2 (5 bases each). Germline V gene lookup returns CDR1 SGHVS and CDR2 FQNEAQ. The CDR3 has 17 residues. Deletions cut 3 bases from V and 5 bases from J, with 19 bases between.

This clonotype was seen a few times. V gene TRBV9 combines with J gene TRBJ2-3, with 9 bases matching TRBD2. The CDR3 totals 16 residues. Per germline, CDR1 SGDLS and CDR2 YYNGEE. With 0 bases clipped from V and 3 bases from J, the junction kept 5 bases outside the gene matches. Here the CDR3 reads CASSVGGGAGTDTQYF. In DNA form, the CDR3 reads TGTGCCAGCAGCGTAGGCGGGGGGGCCGGGACAGATACGCAGTATTTT.

This clonotype was counted between two and nine times. The chain couples TRBV19 to TRBJ2-3, with D possibly TRBD1 on 5 matching bases. Per the germline V gene, CDR1 is LNHDA and CDR2 is SQIVND (reference sequence). The CDR3 sequence is 11 residues long. Trimming cost V 6 bases and J 9 bases, with 10 bases left between them. The CDR3 reads CASRGPRTQYF. CDR3 sequence (DNA): TGTGCCAGTAGGGGGCCTCGGACGCAGTATTTT.

This clonotype showed up just a few times. The CDR3 region is CASSSFAGSYEQYF. The CDR3 DNA reads TGTGCCAGCAGCTCCTTCGCGGGCTCCTACGAGCAGTACTTC. The gene calls are TRBV7-2 and TRBJ2-7, with D maybe TRBD2 (5 bases). Between the trimmed V and J ends, which lost 4 bases and 0 bases, there was a span of 10 bases. There are 14 residues in the CDR3. From germline, CDR1 is SGHTA and CDR2 FQGNSA.

This clonotype occurred many times. J is TRBJ2-5 and V is TRBV20-1; D may correspond to TRBD1 or TRBD2 (5 bases each). Germline V gene data show CDR1 as DFQATT and CDR2 as SNEGSKA (reference sequence). V lost 4 bases and J lost 2, with 11 bases in between. The CDR3 runs 13 residues. The DNA for the CDR3 is TGCAGTGCTATGGGACGCCCGCAAGAGACCCAGTACTTC. Amino acid sequence: CSAMGRPQETQYF.

This clonotype has ten or more counts. The chain has TRBV20-1 and TRBJ2-7, with D unresolved. Germline values: CDR1 DFQATT, CDR2 SNEGSKA (reference sequence). The CDR3 runs 13 residues. The V and J ends lost 3 bases and 2 bases respectively, with 11 bases between them. The CDR3: CSASFLAAYEQYF. CDR3 nucleotide sequence: TGCAGTGCTAGTTTCTTGGCGGCCTACGAGCAGTACTTC.

Many counts were recorded for this clonotype. The chain joins TRBV27 to TRBJ2-1, with D uncertain. V was trimmed by 6 bases and J by 3 bases, leaving 21 bases between them. This CDR3 is 17 amino acids long. Per the germline V gene, CDR1 is MNHEY and CDR2 is SMNVEV (reference sequence). DNA for the CDR3: TGTGCCAGCAGACTTGGCCGAGCTCCCGTTTTCTACAATGAGCAGTTCTTC. Translated: CASRLGRAPVFYNEQFF.

Ten or more counts support this clonotype. The chain joins TRBV3-1 to TRBJ2-5; D is unresolved. The CDR3 is 10 residues long. V was clipped by 7 bases and J by 4 bases, with 4 bases between them. Germline V gene lookup returns CDR1 LGHDT and CDR2 YNNKEL (reference sequence). The CDR3 loop is CASKRETQYF. The CDR3 DNA sequence: TGTGCCAGCAAAAGAGAGACCCAGTACTTC.

This clonotype appeared many times. This chain joins TRBV6-5 and TRBJ1-2; a possible D gene is TRBD1 (5 bases). Trimming took off 6 bases at V and 3 bases at J, with 11 bases between the two ends. The CDR3 runs to 13 residues. The germline V gene encodes CDR1 MNHEY and CDR2 SVGAGI. In nucleotides, the CDR3 is TGTGCCAGCAGATTAGGCAGGGACTATGGCTACACCTTC. It specifies CASRLGRDYGYTF.

In this sample, this clonotype turned up many times. The chain joins TRBV6-5 to TRBJ2-2; possibly TRBD1 for D (6 bases). This CDR3 comprises 13 residues. CDR1 and CDR2 from the germline V gene are MNHEY and SVGAGI. The V gene lost 4 bases and the J gene lost 3 bases, with 6 bases spanning the gap. The CDR3 nucleotides read TGTGCCAGCAGTTCAGGGGACACCGGGGAGCTGTTTTTT. This codes for CASSSGDTGELFF.

Ten or more counts support this clonotype. This rearrangement joins TRBV18 to TRBJ2-7; D is uncertain. Germline assignment: CDR1 KGHSH and CDR2 LQKENI. Trimming removed 2 bases at V and 1 base at J, with 6 bases between. This CDR3 contains 13 residues. The CDR3 loop reads CASSPRQSYEQYF. CDR3 nucleotide sequence: TGTGCCAGCTCACCAAGGCAATCCTACGAGCAGTACTTC. The full variable domain, with the rest looked up from reference TRBV18 and TRBJ2-7, is NAGVMQNPRHLVRRRGQEARLRCSPMKGHSHVYWYRQLPEEGLKFMVYLQKENIIDESGMPKERFSAEFPKEGPSILRIQQVVRGDSAAYFCASSPRQSYEQYFGPGTRLTVT.

This clonotype was observed a handful of times. In nucleotides, the CDR3 is TGCGCCAGCAGCTTCTCGTCCGATGAGCAGTTCTTC. Protein: CASSFSSDEQFF. The chain carries TRBV5-1 and TRBJ2-1; D remains unclear. There are 12 residues in the CDR3. V lost 2 bases and J 8 bases, leaving 8 bases between the germline ends. Germline V gene lookup returns CDR1 SGHRS and CDR2 YFSETQ.

There are many counts of this clonotype. The chain recombines TRBV6-5 with TRBJ2-5; no definite D call. Trimming cost V 6 bases and J 5 bases, with 7 bases left between them. The CDR3 has 11 residues. Germline-derived CDR1 and CDR2 are MNHEY and SVGAGI. CDR3 bases: TGTGCCAGCAGCAACATGGAGACCCAGTACTTC. Protein sequence: CASSNMETQYF.

This clonotype occurred a few times. This chain links TRBV5-1 with TRBJ2-2; 8 bases fit TRBD1. The germline gives CDR1 SGHRS, CDR2 YFSETQ. The V gene end was trimmed by 4 bases and the J gene end by 1 base; junction bases not matched to a gene: 6. The CDR3 consists of 16 residues. The CDR3 is CASSKSGTGNTGELFF. CDR3 in DNA: TGCGCCAGCAGCAAATCCGGGACAGGGAACACCGGGGAGCTGTTTTTT.

A few counts support this clonotype. This rearrangement joins TRBV7-2 to TRBJ1-6, with TRBD1 identical over 9 bases. Germline-derived CDR1 and CDR2 are SGHTA and FQGNSA. CDR3 size: 17 residues. The junction had 15 bases not matched to a gene; V was cut back by 7 bases and J by 8 bases. The CDR3 loop reads CASTGTGRGGGDSPLHF. DNA for the CDR3: TGTGCCAGCACAGGGACAGGGAGGGGAGGAGGGGATTCACCCCTCCACTTT.

This clonotype showed up just a few times. The V gene is TRBV12-3 or TRBV12-4, the J gene TRBJ2-5, with D hard to call. Trimming removed 0 bases from V and 0 bases from J, with 8 bases in between. There are 15 residues in the CDR3. DNA of the CDR3: TGTGCCAGCAGTTTAGCAAGAGTGAACCAAGAGACCCAGTACTTC. The encoded protein is CASSLARVNQETQYF.

This clonotype was detected ten times or more. This chain uses TRBV5-1 with TRBJ1-2; D gene uncertain. The CDR3 contains 13 residues. V was trimmed by 6 bases and J by 8 bases, leaving 17 bases between them. CDR1 and CDR2 (germline): SGHRS, YFSETQ. The DNA of the CDR3 is TGCGCCAGCAAGCTCCTCCCGGGATGGGGCTACACCTTC. Amino acids: CASKLLPGWGYTF.

The chain employs TRBV5-1 and TRBJ1-1, with D possibly being TRBD1 (5 bases). CDR1 is SGHRS, CDR2 YFSETQ, per germline. V was clipped by 1 base and J by 3 bases, with 13 bases between them. The CDR3 length is 15 residues. CDR3 bases: TGCGCCAGCAGCTTGTTTGGGGGATTTGACACTGAAGCTTTCTTT. This sequence encodes CASSLFGGFDTEAFF.

This clonotype was seen repeatedly, ten times or more. This chain links TRBV10-2 with TRBJ2-3; 8 nucleotides line up with TRBD2. Per germline, CDR1 WSHSY and CDR2 SAAADI. J gave up 6 bases and V 4 bases, and 9 bases lay outside the gene matches. The CDR3 runs to 15 residues. The CDR3 is CASSGGGRPSDTQYF. CDR3 DNA sequence: TGCGCCAGCAGTGGTGGCGGGAGGCCCAGTGATACGCAGTATTTT.

This clonotype was detected ten times or more. J is TRBJ2-2 and V is TRBV5-6; 13 bases agree with TRBD2. Germline V lookup: CDR1 SGHDT, CDR2 YYEEEE. This CDR3 is built from 15 residues. V dropped 6 bases and J dropped 6; count of bases not matched to a gene: 5. The DNA for the CDR3 is TGTGCCAGCAATGTTGGACTAGCGGGAGCCGGGGAGCTGTTTTTT. It specifies CASNVGLAGAGELFF.

This clonotype was counted ten times or more. This chain links TRBV5-1 with TRBJ1-3; D is ambiguous. This CDR3 is 15 amino acids long. Germline assignment: CDR1 SGHRS and CDR2 YFSETQ. The V end lost 4 bases, the J end lost 2 bases, and 13 bases lay between the germline ends. CDR3 region: CASSPQAGTGNTIYF. The CDR3 bases are TGCGCCAGCAGCCCCCAGGCGGGCACTGGAAACACCATATATTTT. Using reference TRBV5-1 and TRBJ1-3 for the parts outside the CDR3, the full variable domain is KAGVTQTPRYLIKTRGQQVTLSCSPISGHRSVSWYQQTPGQGLQFLFEYFSETQRNKGNFPGRFSGRQFSNSRSEMNVSTLELGDSALYLCASSPQAGTGNTIYFGEGSWLTVV.